Presented here are 15 T cell receptor beta chains from one specimen sequenced in a study of tumor T cells in aggressive B-cell lymphoma. Sequencing was performed with immunoSEQ multiplex PCR; in TCRdb, only in-frame clones are kept and a portion is missing. The data show some 3,500 clones, about 94% seen once. Sequenced: tumor tissue. Every receptor here comes from an adult with diffuse large B cell lymphoma.

The V and J genes are TRBV30 and TRBJ2-1; possibly TRBD1 for D (5 bases). With 5 bases removed from V and 9 bases from J, the gap between germline ends came to 14 bases. The CDR3 is 12 amino acids. Germline lookup yields CDR1 GTSNPN and CDR2 SVGIG (reference sequence). The CDR3 coding sequence is TGTGCCTGGGGACAAAAGGTTGGTGAGCAGTTCTTC. Protein sequence: CAWGQKVGEQFF.

The J gene is TRBJ2-5, the V gene TRBV6-6; the match to TRBD2 covers 13 bases. The CDR3 length is 16 residues. J was trimmed by 4 bases and V by 5 bases; bases with no gene match: 7. The germline gives CDR1 MNHNY, CDR2 SVGAGI (reference sequence). Here the CDR3 reads CASSPTSGRPGETQYF. Written as DNA, the CDR3 is TGTGCCAGCAGTCCGACTAGCGGGAGGCCGGGAGAGACCCAGTACTTC.

This clone is a singleton in its sample. The V call is TRBV5-1, the J call TRBJ2-5, with TRBD2 identical over 8 bases. The germline V gene has CDR1 SGHRS and CDR2 YFSETQ. CDR3 size: 14 residues. The V segment lost 2 bases and the J segment 3 bases; nucleotides outside the gene matches: 3. In DNA, the CDR3 is TGCGCCAGCAGCTTTGATAGCGGGGAAGAGACCCAGTACTTC. Its translation is CASSFDSGEETQYF.

This chain uses TRBV7-8 with TRBJ1-5; 11 bases map to TRBD1. The germline V gene encodes CDR1 SGHVS and CDR2 FQNEAQ. V trimming: 5 bases; J trimming: 5 bases; junction bases outside the gene matches: 14. This CDR3 comprises 18 residues. As DNA, the CDR3 is TGTGCCAGCAGCCAGGGGGGACAGGGGGTTTGGGAGCATCAGCCCCAGCATTTT. It encodes CASSQGGQGVWEHQPQHF.

V gene TRBV29-1 combines with J gene TRBJ1-1; D not resolved. From germline, CDR1 is SQVTM and CDR2 ANQGSEA. The V gene lost 3 bases and the J gene lost 1 base, with 6 bases spanning the gap. There are 12 residues in the CDR3. The DNA of the CDR3 is TGCAGCGTTGAGCGAGAGAACACTGAAGCTTTCTTT. Its protein product is CSVERENTEAFF.

This clone was observed a few times. V gene TRBV4-1 combines with J gene TRBJ1-6, with D perhaps TRBD1 (6 bases). V lost 1 base to trimming and J lost 6 bases, with 7 bases between them. This CDR3 region has 14 residues. The germline gives CDR1 MGHRA, CDR2 YSYEKL. CDR3 DNA: TGCGCCAGCAGCCAAGGGACAGTTAATTCACCCCTCCACTTT. Its translation: CASSQGTVNSPLHF.

CDR3 amino acids: CASSPPGRDTQYF. DNA for the CDR3: TGTGCCAGCAGTCCACCGGGTCGCGATACGCAGTATTTT. The chain carries TRBV6-5 and TRBJ2-3; D gene ambiguous. The CDR3 totals 13 residues. The ends were cut back, 5 bases at V and 6 bases at J, with 12 bases in the middle. Germline V gives CDR1 MNHEY, CDR2 SVGAGI.

Concerning this clone: At one end, the junction sequence differs from germline, possibly due to a read error. The CDR3 is CASSVEGGPSDTQYF. CDR3 bases: TGCGCCAGCAGTGTGGAGGGAGGGCCTTCAGATACGCAATATTTT. The J gene is TRBJ2-3, the V gene TRBV10-1; 7 bases are a match to TRBD2. CDR1 is WNHNN, CDR2 SYGVQD, per germline (reference sequence). This CDR3 spans 15 amino acids.

The V and J genes are TRBV30 and TRBJ2-7; 7 bases agree with TRBD1. This CDR3 is built from 14 residues. After removal of 2 bases from V and 6 bases from J, the junction contained 10 bases not matched to a gene. In germline, CDR1 is GTSNPN, CDR2 SVGIG (reference sequence). CDR3 DNA: TGTGCCTGGAGTCATGAGGACAGGCTCTCCGAGCAGTACTTC. Protein sequence: CAWSHEDRLSEQYF.

This clone was observed a single time. The chain joins TRBV29-1 to TRBJ1-2; D may be TRBD1 (6 bases). Looked up from germline, CDR1 is SQVTM and CDR2 is ANQGSEA. V was shortened by 7 bases and J by 8 bases, with 20 bases between the two germline ends. The CDR3 totals 13 residues. The CDR3 region is CSAVSQGLGGYTF. The CDR3 nucleotides are TGCAGCGCCGTGAGCCAGGGGTTGGGAGGCTACACCTTC.

This clone came up once. J is TRBJ2-3 and V is TRBV19, with D perhaps TRBD1 (6 bases). The CDR3 covers 13 residues. Germline CDR1 is LNHDA and CDR2 is SQIVND (reference sequence). The V end was cut by 4 bases, the J end by 4 bases, with 9 bases between. The CDR3 region has the DNA TGTGCCAGTAGTAAGACAGGTTCAGATACGCAGTATTTT. Encoded protein: CASSKTGSDTQYF.

This chain links TRBV30 with TRBJ2-5, with 12 bases that match TRBD1. The CDR3 runs to 13 residues. The trim removed 7 bases at V and 5 bases at J, leaving 5 bases unmatched. Germline V gene sequence: CDR1 GTSNPN, CDR2 SVGIG (reference sequence). DNA for the CDR3: TGTGCCTTCCGGGACAGGGGGCTGGAGACCCAGTACTTC. It yields the protein CAFRDRGLETQYF. The variable domain in full, with the rest retrieved from reference TRBV30 and TRBJ2-5, is SQTIHQWPATLVQPVGSPLSLECTVEGTSNPNLYWYRQAAGRGLQLLFYSVGIGQISSEVPQNLSASRPQDRQFILSSKKLLLSDSGFYLCAFRDRGLETQYFGPGTRLLVL.

This chain links TRBV6-5 with TRBJ1-4, with D tentatively TRBD1 (5 bases). Germline assignment: CDR1 MNHEY and CDR2 SVGAGI. The CDR3 totals 12 residues. The V gene lost 8 bases and the J gene lost 8 bases, with 12 bases spanning the gap. This CDR3 is CASRRGGEKLFF. CDR3 coding DNA: TGTGCCAGCCGACGGGGGGGAGAAAAACTGTTTTTT.

The rearrangement links TRBV11-2 to TRBJ1-2, with D maybe TRBD1 (5 bases). The CDR3 has 13 amino acids. Trimming removed 5 bases at V and 4 bases at J, with 11 bases between. The germline CDR1 and CDR2 sequences are SGHAT and FQNNGV. Here the CDR3 reads CASSPGGSYGYTF. As DNA, the CDR3 is TGTGCCAGCAGCCCGGGGGGTAGCTATGGCTACACCTTC.

V is TRBV25-1 and J is TRBJ1-2, with D possibly matching TRBD1 (6 bases). CDR3 length: 12 amino acids. Germline V CDR1 and CDR2: MGHDK, SYGVNS. The germline V and J ends were trimmed by 6 bases and 4 bases, with 9 bases remaining between them. The CDR3 DNA sequence: TGTGCCAGCAGGAAGGACAGCTATGGCTACACCTTC. Encoded protein: CASRKDSYGYTF.